This TCR beta chain stems from a study of regulatory T cells in long-lasting Graves disease. This clonotype came up a few times. Its antigen is not identified. Overall study results and limits: Possibly, accuracy suffered from the small sample size. Favored usage of TRBV28, TRBJ1-2 and TRBJ2-5 was recorded in persistent disease. Tissue studied was limited to peripheral blood, excluding thyroid tissue. Persistent Graves' patients showed less TCR diversity than newly diagnosed patients showed.

Investigators prepared the TCR beta libraries by applying iRepertoire HTBI primers and Arm-PCR of CDR3 regions. TCRdb fed the multiplex PCR reads into MiXCR, producing one record per CDR3 protein. In the table there are 600,000 to 850,000 distinct CDR3 sequences, about 30% of which are singletons. As for time point: persistent/refractory GD, antithyroid drugs over 5 years with positive TRAb. PBMC-derived RNA was used for the TCR library. J was trimmed by 3 bases and V by 8 bases; bases with no gene match: 6. The germline gives CDR1 SGHTA, CDR2 FQGTGA. The CDR3 sequence is 14 residues long. The clonotype was recovered from a female donor with Graves disease. The V gene is TRBV7-3, the J gene TRBJ2-2; TRBD1 matches 7 bases. The material sequenced was peripheral blood mononuclear cells (PBMCs), taken when the disease was refractory, from a patient treated with antithyroid drugs. CDR3 sequence: CASGSQGDTGELFF. Written as DNA, the CDR3 is TGTGCCAGCGGTTCGCAGGGGGACACCGGGGAGCTGTTTTTT.